The entry below gives a single T cell receptor (beta chain) sequence along with its context. This CDR3 has 16 amino acids. The V and J ends lost 2 bases and 4 bases respectively, with 17 bases between them. In germline, CDR1 is MRHNA, CDR2 SNTAGT. Study members were between about 18 and 95 years old and lived in 24 US regions. Clinical histories supplied by participants themselves formed the basis of cohort assignment. Per the authors' pipeline: Nucleated cell counts were estimated from reference gene primer amplification. Assay: immunoSEQ multiplex PCR; the TCRdb copy retains only in-frame clones and omits some. V, J and clone size are taken as reported in that table, and D and trimming were inferred from the DNA itself. The sample lists under 350,000 clones, about 86% occurring once. This specimen comes from a study of blood T cell repertoires in COVID-19. Study background: Spain, Italy and the United States supplied samples that represented acute and convalescent COVID-19.

V usage is TRBV6-4 and J usage is TRBJ1-2; D is possibly TRBD1 (6 bases). The sequenced sample consisted of PBMCs or T cells enriched from blood (not recorded which). The receptor comes from a woman in her forties with acute COVID-19. CDR3 sequence (DNA): TGTGCCAGCAGTGACCGAGCGGGGGGCGCTGGCTATGGCTACACCTTC. Encoded protein: CASSDRAGGAGYGYTF.